These 9 T cell receptor beta chains share one sample of origin, sequenced in a study of cytomegalovirus exposure and HLA in healthy donors. Sequenced by immunoSEQ multiplex PCR; TCRdb stores in-frame clones only, minus some. This table holds tens of thousands of clones, 80% to 95% found once. Sequencing was done on a sample of PBMCs. The receptor source for this set is a woman under 40 in good health and CMV-seronegative.

The J gene is TRBJ1-6, the V gene TRBV19; D unresolved. This CDR3 comprises 14 residues. Germline CDR1 and CDR2: LNHDA and SQIVND (reference sequence). V lost 7 bases and J lost 0, with 7 bases in between. This CDR3 is CASTMSSYNSPLHF. For the CDR3, the DNA is TGTGCCAGTACTATGAGCTCCTATAATTCACCCCTCCACTTT.

This clone has just one count. The V call is TRBV5-1, the J call TRBJ2-7, with TRBD2 identical over 7 bases. CDR1 and CDR2 (germline): SGHRS, YFSETQ. J was trimmed by 4 bases and V by 1 base; bases with no gene match: 5. The CDR3 is 14 amino acids. The CDR3 DNA sequence: TGCGCCAGCAGCTTGAGCGGGACCGAATACGAGCAGTACTTC. Its protein product is CASSLSGTEYEQYF. The entire variable domain, with the rest obtained from reference TRBV5-1 and TRBJ2-7, is as follows: KAGVTQTPRYLIKTRGQQVTLSCSPISGHRSVSWYQQTPGQGLQFLFEYFSETQRNKGNFPGRFSGRQFSNSRSEMNVSTLELGDSALYLCASSLSGTEYEQYFGPGTRLTVT.

This clone was counted once. This chain links TRBV4-1 with TRBJ1-2; the match to TRBD1 covers 8 bases. The V gene end was trimmed by 5 bases and the J gene end by 6 bases; junction bases not matched to a gene: 5. Germline V CDR1 and CDR2: MGHRA, YSYEKL. The CDR3 has 13 amino acids. Here the CDR3 reads CASSGRDRHGYTF. For the CDR3, the DNA is TGCGCCAGCAGCGGCCGGGACAGGCATGGCTACACCTTC.

The chain joins TRBV19 to TRBJ1-1, with 7 positions matching TRBD1. The junction had 11 bases not matched to a gene; V was cut back by 9 bases and J by 4 bases. From germline, CDR1 is LNHDA and CDR2 SQIVND (reference sequence). The CDR3 spans 14 residues. CDR3: CASRVAGGSTEAFF. CDR3 nucleotides: TGTGCCAGCAGGGTCGCAGGGGGGAGCACTGAAGCTTTCTTT.

The chain couples TRBV5-4 to TRBJ1-1; a weak D match, TRBD1 (5 bases). The V and J ends lost 0 bases and 1 base respectively, with 7 bases between them. Germline-derived CDR1 and CDR2 are SGHNT and YYREEE (reference sequence). CDR3 length: 14 residues. In DNA, the CDR3 is TGTGCCAGCAGCTTGGGGGGCAAGAACACTGAAGCTTTCTTT. Protein: CASSLGGKNTEAFF.

This chain connects TRBV7-9 to TRBJ1-2, with D unresolved. Trimming removed 1 base at V and 8 bases at J, with 17 bases between. This CDR3 comprises 15 residues. Germline values: CDR1 SEHNR, CDR2 FQNEAQ (reference sequence). CDR3 sequence reads: CASSLDRVAGTGYTF. For the CDR3, the DNA is TGTGCCAGCAGCTTAGACCGGGTCGCCGGAACGGGCTACACCTTC.

J is TRBJ2-7 and V is TRBV30; D unresolved. Germline-derived CDR1 and CDR2 are GTSNPN and SVGIG (reference sequence). Trimming took off 4 bases at V and 2 bases at J, with 12 bases between the two ends. The CDR3 runs to 13 residues. This CDR3 is CAWMPIRAYEQYF. CDR3 DNA sequence: TGTGCCTGGATGCCGATCCGGGCCTACGAGCAGTACTTC.

This chain links TRBV10-2 with TRBJ1-1, with 9 bases aligning to TRBD1. Trimming at V came to 6 bases and at J to 11 bases, leaving 4 bases not matched to a gene. The CDR3 runs 11 residues. CDR1 and CDR2 from the germline V gene are WSHSY and SAAADI. The CDR3 loop reads CASRYDRGAFF. CDR3 nucleotides: TGCGCCAGCAGATATGACAGGGGGGCTTTCTTT.

The rearrangement uses TRBV14 and TRBJ2-1; TRBD2 matches 12 bases. This CDR3 is built from 16 residues. J gave up 8 bases and V 4 bases, and 9 bases lay outside the gene matches. Germline V CDR1 and CDR2: SGHDN, FVKESK. This chain's CDR3 is CASSRPGLAGIDEQFF. The CDR3 DNA reads TGTGCCAGCAGCCGTCCCGGACTAGCGGGAATAGATGAGCAGTTCTTC.